This T cell receptor (beta chain) was observed in a study of blood T cells in healthy people across ages. The use of a sample-barcoded 5' primer and a J-beta primer mix characterized a second PCR of roughly 6 to 11 cycles. A single record per CDR3 protein comes from TCRdb applying MiXCR to the 5' RACE reads. The sample lists about 770,000 distinct CDR3 sequences, 44% occurring once. This receptor was obtained from a man aged 60-69 years in good health. The specimen sequenced was blood.

CDR3 sequence (DNA): TGCGCCAGCAAGGTGGCGGCGGGGGGGAGAGGCTACGAGCAGTACTTC. Its protein is CASKVAAGGRGYEQYF. The rearrangement links TRBV5-1 to TRBJ2-7; 9 nucleotides agree with TRBD2. This CDR3 comprises 16 residues. CDR1 and CDR2 from the germline V gene are SGHRS and YFSETQ. Trimming took 6 bases from V and 3 from J; bases not matched to a gene: 13.